This TCR beta chain derives from a study of T cells in Graves' hyperthyroidism and ophthalmopathy. Study context: Peripheral blood was collected at initial diagnosis, before any treatment.

Patients with uncontrolled infections, other autoimmune diseases, pregnancy or lactation were excluded. Diagnosing involved the use of clinical symptoms, serum thyroxine and TRAb, thyroid ultrasound and orbital computed tomography. Remarks on this clonotype: Its antigen remains unidentified.

Study-wide results and caveats: Most thyroid clonotypes expanded above 0.001 were also detected in blood.

Germline-derived CDR1 and CDR2 are SGDLS and YYNGEE. There are 12 residues in the CDR3. The ends were cut back, 9 bases at V and 8 bases at J, with 15 bases in the middle. RNA transcripts provided the source from which TCR beta CDR3 regions were amplified. A set of HTBI primers served as the primers for a first-round RT-PCR of the TCR CDR3. TCRdb reanalysed the multiplex PCR reads using MiXCR and keeps one entry per CDR3 protein. Here the sample spans about 600,000 distinct CDR3 sequences, approximately 15% being singletons. This sequence joins TRBV9 and TRBJ2-1; no clear D. Sequenced: blood. The sequence derives from a woman in her late teens or twenties with Graves' ophthalmopathy. The CDR3 protein is CATHSRLDEQFF. The CDR3, as DNA: TGTGCCACTCACTCACGGCTGGATGAGCAGTTCTTC.